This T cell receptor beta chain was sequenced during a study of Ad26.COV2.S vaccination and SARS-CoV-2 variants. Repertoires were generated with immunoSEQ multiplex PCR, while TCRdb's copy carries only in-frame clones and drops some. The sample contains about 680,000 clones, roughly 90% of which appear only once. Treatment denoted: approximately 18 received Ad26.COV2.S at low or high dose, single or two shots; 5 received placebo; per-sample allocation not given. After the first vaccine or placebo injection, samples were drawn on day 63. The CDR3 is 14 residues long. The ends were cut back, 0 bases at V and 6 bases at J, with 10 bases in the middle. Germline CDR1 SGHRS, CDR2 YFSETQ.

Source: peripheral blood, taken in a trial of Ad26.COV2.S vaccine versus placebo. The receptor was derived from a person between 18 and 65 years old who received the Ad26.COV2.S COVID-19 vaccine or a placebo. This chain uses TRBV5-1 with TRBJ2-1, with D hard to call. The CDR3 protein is CASSLGNSGNEQFF. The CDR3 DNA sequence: TGCGCCAGCAGCTTGGGGAATTCAGGCAATGAGCAGTTCTTC. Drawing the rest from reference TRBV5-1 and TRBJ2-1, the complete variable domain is KAGVTQTPRYLIKTRGQQVTLSCSPISGHRSVSWYQQTPGQGLQFLFEYFSETQRNKGNFPGRFSGRQFSNSRSEMNVSTLELGDSALYLCASSLGNSGNEQFFGPGTRLTVL.